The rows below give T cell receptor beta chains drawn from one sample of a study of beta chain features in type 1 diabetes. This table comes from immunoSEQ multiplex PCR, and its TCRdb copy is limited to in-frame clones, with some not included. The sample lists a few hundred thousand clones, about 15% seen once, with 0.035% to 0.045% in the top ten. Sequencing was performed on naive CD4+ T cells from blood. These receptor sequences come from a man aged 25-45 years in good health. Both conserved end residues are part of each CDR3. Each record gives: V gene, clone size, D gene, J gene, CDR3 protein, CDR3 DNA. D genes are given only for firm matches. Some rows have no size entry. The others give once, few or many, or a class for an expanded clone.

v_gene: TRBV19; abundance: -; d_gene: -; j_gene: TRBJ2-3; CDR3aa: CASKQLDTQYF; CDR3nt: TGTGCCAGTAAACAATTGGATACGCAGTATTTT
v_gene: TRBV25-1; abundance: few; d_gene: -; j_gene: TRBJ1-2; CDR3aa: CASSGTRGAGGYTF; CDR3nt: TGTGCCAGCAGTGGAACTCGCGGGGCAGGAGGCTACACCTTC
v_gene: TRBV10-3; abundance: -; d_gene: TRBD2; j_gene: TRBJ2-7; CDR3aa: CATRTSGVAYF; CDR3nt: TGTGCCACCCGGACTAGCGGAGTTGCGTACTTC
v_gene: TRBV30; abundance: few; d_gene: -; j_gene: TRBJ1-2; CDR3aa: CAWSVNQYGGYTF; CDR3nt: TGTGCCTGGAGTGTAAACCAGTACGGTGGCTACACCTTC
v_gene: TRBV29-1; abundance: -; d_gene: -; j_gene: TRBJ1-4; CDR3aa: CSVQGRDGEKLFF; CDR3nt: TGCAGCGTCCAAGGCCGGGACGGTGAAAAACTGTTTTTT
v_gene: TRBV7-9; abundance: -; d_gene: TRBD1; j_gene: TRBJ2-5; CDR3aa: CASREWTGMRETQYF; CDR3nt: TGTGCCAGCAGAGAATGGACAGGGATGAGAGAGACCCAGTACTTC
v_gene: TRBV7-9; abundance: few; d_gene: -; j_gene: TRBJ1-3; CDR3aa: CASSPFGGPGNTIYF; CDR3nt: TGTGCCAGCAGCCCCTTCGGGGGTCCTGGAAACACCATATATTTT
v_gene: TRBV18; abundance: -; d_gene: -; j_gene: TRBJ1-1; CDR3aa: CASSPQGRRNTEAFF; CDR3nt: TGTGCCAGCTCACCACAGGGTCGCAGGAACACTGAAGCTTTCTTT
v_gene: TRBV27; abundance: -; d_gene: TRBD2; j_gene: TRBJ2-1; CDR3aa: CASSSLAGYNEQFF; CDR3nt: TGTGCCAGCAGTTCACTAGCGGGATACAATGAGCAGTTCTTC
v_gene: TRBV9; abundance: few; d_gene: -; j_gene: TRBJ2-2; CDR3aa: CASSSRTGELFF; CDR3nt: TGTGCCAGCAGCTCACGTACCGGGGAGCTGTTTTTT
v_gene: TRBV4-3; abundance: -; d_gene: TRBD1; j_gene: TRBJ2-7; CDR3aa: CASSQASRTGYEQYF; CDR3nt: TGCGCCAGCAGCCAAGCTTCCCGGACAGGCTACGAGCAGTACTTC
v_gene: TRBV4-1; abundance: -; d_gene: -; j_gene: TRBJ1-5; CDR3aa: CASSQDNFEFNQPQHF; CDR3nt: TGCGCCAGCAGCCAAGATAATTTCGAATTTAATCAGCCCCAGCATTTT
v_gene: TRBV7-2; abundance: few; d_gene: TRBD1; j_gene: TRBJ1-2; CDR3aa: CASSLEGTGVLGYTF; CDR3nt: TGTGCCAGCAGCTTAGAGGGGACAGGGGTACTTGGCTACACCTTC
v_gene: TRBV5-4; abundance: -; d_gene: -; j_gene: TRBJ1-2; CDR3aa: CAPSQGYGYGYTF; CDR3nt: TGTGCCCCCTCCCAGGGTTATGGCTATGGCTACACCTTC
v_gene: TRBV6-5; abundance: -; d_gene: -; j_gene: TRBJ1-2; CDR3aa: CASSHKHKNYGYTF; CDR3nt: TGTGCCAGCAGTCACAAGCATAAAAACTATGGCTACACCTTC
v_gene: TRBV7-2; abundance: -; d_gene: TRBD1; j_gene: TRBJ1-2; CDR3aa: CASSLSRQGRANYGYTF; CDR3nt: TGTGCCAGCAGCTTATCGCGACAGGGAAGAGCTAACTATGGCTACACCTTC
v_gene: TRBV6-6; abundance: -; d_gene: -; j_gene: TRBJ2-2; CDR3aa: CASSPDRTGELFF; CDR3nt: TGTGCCAGCAGTCCGGACCGCACCGGGGAGCTGTTTTTT
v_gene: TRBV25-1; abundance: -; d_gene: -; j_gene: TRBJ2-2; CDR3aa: CASSAPGGTGELFF; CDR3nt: TGTGCCAGCAGTGCCCCTGGGGGCACGGGCGAGCTGTTTTTT
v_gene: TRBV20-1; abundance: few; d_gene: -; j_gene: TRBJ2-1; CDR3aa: CSANSLHEQFF; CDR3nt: TGCAGTGCTAATAGTCTCCATGAGCAGTTCTTC
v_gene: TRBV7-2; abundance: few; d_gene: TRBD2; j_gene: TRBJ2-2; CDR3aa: CASSRTSGAYTGELFF; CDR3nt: TGTGCCAGCAGCCGAACTAGCGGGGCCTACACCGGGGAGCTGTTTTTT
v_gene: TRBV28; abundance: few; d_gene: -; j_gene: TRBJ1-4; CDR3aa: CASSSAGTGHEKLFF; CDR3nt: TGTGCCAGCTCCTCGGCCGGCACAGGGCACGAAAAACTGTTTTTT
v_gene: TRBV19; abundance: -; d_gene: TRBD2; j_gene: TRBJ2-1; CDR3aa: CASSRTSGGFMNEQFF; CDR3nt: TGTGCCAGTAGTCGGACTAGCGGGGGCTTCATGAATGAGCAGTTCTTC
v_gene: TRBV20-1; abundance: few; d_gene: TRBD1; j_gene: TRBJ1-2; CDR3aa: CSADRANGYTF; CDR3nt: TGCAGTGCCGACAGGGCGAATGGCTACACCTTC
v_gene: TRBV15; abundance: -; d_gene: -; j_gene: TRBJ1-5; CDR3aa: CATSRGGGNQPQHF; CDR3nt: TGTGCCACCAGCAGAGGGGGGGGCAATCAGCCCCAGCATTTT
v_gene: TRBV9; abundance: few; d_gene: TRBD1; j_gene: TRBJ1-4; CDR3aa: CASSGWTGGGEKLFF; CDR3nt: TGTGCCAGCAGCGGTTGGACAGGGGGAGGTGAAAAACTGTTTTTT
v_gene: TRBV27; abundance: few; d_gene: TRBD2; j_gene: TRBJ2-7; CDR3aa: CASRPLAGRSYEQYF; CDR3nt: TGTGCCAGCAGGCCTCTAGCGGGGAGATCCTACGAGCAGTACTTC
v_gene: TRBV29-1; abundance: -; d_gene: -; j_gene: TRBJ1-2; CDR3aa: CSVIPDRSNYGYTF; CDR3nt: TGCAGCGTTATACCCGACAGATCTAACTATGGCTACACCTTC
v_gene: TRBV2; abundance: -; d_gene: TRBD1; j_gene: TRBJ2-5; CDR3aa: CASSADRAGETQYF; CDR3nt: TGTGCCAGCAGCGCTGACAGGGCTGGTGAGACCCAGTACTTC
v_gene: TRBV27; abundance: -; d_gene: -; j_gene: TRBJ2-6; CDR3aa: CASTWRGDVRANVLTF; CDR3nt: TGTGCCAGCACCTGGAGGGGCGACGTTAGGGCCAACGTCCTGACTTTC
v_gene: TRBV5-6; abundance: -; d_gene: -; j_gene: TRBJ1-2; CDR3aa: CASSRAGVNYGYTF; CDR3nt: TGTGCCAGCAGTCGGGCAGGTGTTAACTATGGCTACACCTTC
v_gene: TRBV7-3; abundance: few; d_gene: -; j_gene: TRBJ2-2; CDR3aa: CASSRWDLTGELFF; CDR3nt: TGTGCCAGCAGCCGCTGGGACCTCACCGGGGAGCTGTTTTTT
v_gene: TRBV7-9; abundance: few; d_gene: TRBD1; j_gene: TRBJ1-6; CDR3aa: CASSKTQGGPLHF; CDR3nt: TGTGCCAGCAGCAAGACCCAGGGGGGCCCCCTCCACTTT
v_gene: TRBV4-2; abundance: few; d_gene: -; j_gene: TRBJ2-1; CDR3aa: CASSQYEGTRREQFF; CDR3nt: TGTGCCAGCAGCCAGTATGAAGGGACTCGGAGAGAGCAGTTCTTC
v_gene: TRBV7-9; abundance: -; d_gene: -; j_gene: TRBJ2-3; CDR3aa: CASSPRWSGDTQYF; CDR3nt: TGTGCCAGCAGCCCTCGGTGGTCAGGTGATACGCAGTATTTT
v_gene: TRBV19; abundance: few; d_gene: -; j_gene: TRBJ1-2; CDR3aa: CASKPLYGGPYGYTF; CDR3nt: TGTGCCAGTAAGCCCCTCTATGGGGGACCCTATGGCTACACCTTC
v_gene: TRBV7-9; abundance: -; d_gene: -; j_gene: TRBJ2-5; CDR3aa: CASSLVQGRKETQYF; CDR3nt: TGTGCCAGCAGCTTAGTTCAGGGGCGTAAAGAGACCCAGTACTTC
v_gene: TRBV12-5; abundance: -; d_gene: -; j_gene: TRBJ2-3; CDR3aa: CASGPPTDTQYF; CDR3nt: TGTGCTAGTGGTCCTCCAACAGATACGCAGTATTTT
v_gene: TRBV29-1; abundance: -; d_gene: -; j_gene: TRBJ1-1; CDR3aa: CSVLGRVNTEAFF; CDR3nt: TGCAGCGTTTTAGGACGGGTGAACACTGAAGCTTTCTTT
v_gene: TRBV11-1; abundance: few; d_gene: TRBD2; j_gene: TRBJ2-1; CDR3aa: CASSSGLAGVEQFF; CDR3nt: TGTGCCAGCAGCTCCGGACTAGCGGGAGTCGAGCAGTTCTTC
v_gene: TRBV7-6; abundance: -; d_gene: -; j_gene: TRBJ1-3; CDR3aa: CASSLVRSPANSGNTIYF; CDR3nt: TGTGCCAGCAGCTTAGTAAGGAGTCCGGCGAACTCTGGAAACACCATATATTTT
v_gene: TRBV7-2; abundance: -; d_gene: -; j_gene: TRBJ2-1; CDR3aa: CASSPNRAPNEQFF; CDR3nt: TGTGCCAGCAGCCCGAACAGGGCCCCCAATGAGCAGTTCTTC
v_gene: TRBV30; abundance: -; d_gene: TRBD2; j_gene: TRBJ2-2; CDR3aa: CAWSGAGGRLEELFF; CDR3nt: TGTGCCTGGAGTGGAGCGGGGGGTCGTTTGGAGGAGCTGTTTTTT
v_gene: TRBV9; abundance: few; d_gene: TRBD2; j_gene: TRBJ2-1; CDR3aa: CASSISGRPGGEQFF; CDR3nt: TGTGCCAGCAGCATTAGCGGCCGCCCGGGAGGTGAGCAGTTCTTC
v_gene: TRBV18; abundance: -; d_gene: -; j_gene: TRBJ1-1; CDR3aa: CASSPIPGAAEAFF; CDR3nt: TGTGCCAGCTCACCGATCCCAGGAGCGGCTGAAGCTTTCTTT
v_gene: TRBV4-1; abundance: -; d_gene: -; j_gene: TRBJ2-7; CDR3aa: CASSQVPSYEQYF; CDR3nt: TGCGCCAGCAGCCAAGTCCCGAGCTACGAGCAGTACTTC
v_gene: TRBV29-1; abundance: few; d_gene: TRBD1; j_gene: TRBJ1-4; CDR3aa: CSVLGGTGGEKLFF; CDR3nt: TGCAGCGTTTTGGGTGGGACAGGAGGCGAAAAACTGTTTTTT
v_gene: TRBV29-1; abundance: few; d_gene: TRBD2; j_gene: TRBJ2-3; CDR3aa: CSVEVAGGDTQYF; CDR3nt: TGCAGCGTTGAGGTAGCGGGAGGAGATACGCAGTATTTT
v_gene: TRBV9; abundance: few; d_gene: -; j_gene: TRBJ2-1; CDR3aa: CASSPQGLVEQFF; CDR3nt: TGTGCCAGCAGCCCTCAGGGGCTCGTGGAGCAGTTCTTC
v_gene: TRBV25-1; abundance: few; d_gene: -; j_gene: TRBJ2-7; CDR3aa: CASNPSPGSYEQYF; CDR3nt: TGTGCCAGCAACCCGAGCCCAGGGTCCTACGAGCAGTACTTC
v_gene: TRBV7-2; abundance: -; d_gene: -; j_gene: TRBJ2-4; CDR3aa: CASSLGSLAKNIQYF; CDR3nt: TGTGCCAGCAGCTTAGGGAGTTTAGCCAAAAACATTCAGTACTTC
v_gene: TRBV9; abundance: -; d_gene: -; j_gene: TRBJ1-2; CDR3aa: CASSVQGGLYSYTF; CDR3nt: TGTGCCAGCAGCGTCCAAGGCGGTCTCTATAGCTACACCTTC
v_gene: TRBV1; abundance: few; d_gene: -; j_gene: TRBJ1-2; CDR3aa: CTSSRPVGGANYGYTF; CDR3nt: TGCACCAGCAGCCGGCCGGTCGGAGGAGCTAACTATGGCTACACCTTC
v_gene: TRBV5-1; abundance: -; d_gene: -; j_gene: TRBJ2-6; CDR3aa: CASNGGVNVLTF; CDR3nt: TGCGCCAGCAATGGGGGTGTCAACGTCCTGACTTTC
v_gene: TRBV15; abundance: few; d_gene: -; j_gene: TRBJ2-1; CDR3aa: CATSYPVGANEQFF; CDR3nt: TGTGCCACCAGCTACCCGGTGGGGGCGAATGAGCAGTTCTTC